The sequence of this T cell receptor beta chain was determined in a study of blood T cell repertoires in COVID-19. Original methodology: Reference gene primer amplification yielded estimated nucleated cell counts. Here immunoSEQ multiplex PCR was the method, and the copy in TCRdb shows in-frame clones only, minus some. V and J calls and clone size are copied from that table; D and trimming were computed from the DNA. The data show about 76,000 clones, 75% to 90% seen once. V was pared by 5 bases and J by 10 bases, with 15 bases between. The CDR3 totals 14 residues. Germline-derived CDR1 and CDR2 are SGHTA and FQGNSA.

J is TRBJ1-6 and V is TRBV7-2; tentatively, D is TRBD1 (5 bases). The receptor's source is a human donor in a cohort sampled during active COVID-19. The sequenced sample consisted of peripheral blood. The CDR3, as DNA: TGTGCCAGCAGCGCCCGGAGGGGAGGGTCACCCCTCCACTTT. Amino acids: CASSARRGGSPLHF. Full variable domain (rest looked up from reference TRBV7-2 and TRBJ1-6): GAGVSQSPSNKVTEKGKDVELRCDPISGHTALYWYRQSLGQGLEFLIYFQGNSAPDKSGLPSDRFSAERTGGSVSTLTIQRTQQEDSAVYLCASSARRGGSPLHFGNGTRLTVT.